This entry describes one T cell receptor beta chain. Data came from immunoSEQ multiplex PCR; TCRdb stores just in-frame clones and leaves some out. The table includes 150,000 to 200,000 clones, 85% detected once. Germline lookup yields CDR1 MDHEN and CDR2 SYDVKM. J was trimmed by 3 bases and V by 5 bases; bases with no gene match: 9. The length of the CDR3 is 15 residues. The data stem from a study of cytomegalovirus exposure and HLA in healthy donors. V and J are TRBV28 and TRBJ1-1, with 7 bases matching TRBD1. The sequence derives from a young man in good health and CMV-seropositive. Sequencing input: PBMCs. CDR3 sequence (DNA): TGTGCCAGCAGTCAAAGGACAGGATGGTACACTGAAGCTTTCTTT. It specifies CASSQRTGWYTEAFF.